This T cell receptor beta chain originates from a study of blood T cells in healthy people across ages. The wider study: Capture via template switching afforded approximately one barcoded beta molecule per two T cells. Findings and limits, study-wide: Naive CD4+ cells and diversity were both higher in long-lived donors than in aged donors.

Isolation of PBMCs gave at least 6 million cells per sample. V was trimmed by 5 bases and J by 4 bases, leaving 17 bases between them. CDR1 MNHEY and CDR2 SVGAGI come from the germline V gene. There are 15 residues in the CDR3. Primed by a sample-barcoded 5' primer and a J-beta primer mix, a second PCR proceeded for 7 to 11 cycles. Each cDNA molecule carried a tag from a template-switch adaptor that contained 12 random nucleotides. TCRdb analysed the 5' RACE reads with MiXCR anew, one entry per CDR3 protein. The sample records around 1.5 million distinct CDR3 sequences, about 35% being singletons. This clonotype was counted a few times. Its antigen is unknown.

Source material: blood. The sequence was collected from a woman aged 30 to 39 in good health. The chain couples TRBV6-5 to TRBJ2-5; possibly TRBD2 for D (6 bases). CDR3 coding DNA: TGTGCCAGCAGTGCTTCCGACGGGGGTCCAGAGACCCAGTACTTC. It yields the protein CASSASDGGPETQYF.